The present TCR beta chain was sequenced within a study of cytomegalovirus exposure and HLA in healthy donors. The sample holds one count of this clone. In the PCR, 60 Vbeta and 13 Jbeta primers were used. Clones were read by immunoSEQ multiplex PCR, and TCRdb kept only the in-frame ones, dropping some. Of some 110,000 clones in the sample, 73% were seen once. CDR1 SGHVS and CDR2 FNYEAQ come from the germline V gene. V was clipped by 1 base and J by 6 bases, with 6 bases between them. This CDR3 comprises 13 residues. The sequenced sample was PBMCs. The origin of this receptor is a man aged 55 to 69 in good health and CMV-seropositive. This chain connects TRBV7-6 to TRBJ2-2, with D possibly TRBD1 on 5 matching bases. In nucleotides, the CDR3 is TGTGCCAGCAGCTTAGTGGGGCCCGGGGAGCTGTTTTTT. This codes for CASSLVGPGELFF.